Listed below are T cell receptor beta chains from one sample, sequenced in a study of cytomegalovirus exposure and HLA in healthy donors. The method was immunoSEQ multiplex PCR; TCRdb's version includes in-frame clones alone and lacks a portion of them. The repertoire holds over 250,000 clones, with 87% as singletons. The sequencing sample was made of PBMCs. The receptor source for this set is a woman aged 25-40 years in good health and CMV-seropositive. The CDR3 runs from the conserved cysteine through the conserved F or W. The D gene is left open where the match is weak. Clone size is shown for a subset of rows, as once, few, many or a class of expanded clone.

clone_size: few; d_call: TRBD1; j_call: TRBJ1-2; v_call: TRBV2; cdr3_nt: TGTGCCAGCAGCGCGGGACAGCTTTTTGGCTATGGCTACACCTTC; cdr3_aa: CASSAGQLFGYGYTF
clone_size: NA; d_call: NA; j_call: TRBJ2-1; v_call: TRBV7-2; cdr3_nt: TGTGCCAGCAGCTTAAGGGGAAGCTCCTACAATGAGCAGTTCTTC; cdr3_aa: CASSLRGSSYNEQFF
clone_size: NA; d_call: TRBD1; j_call: TRBJ1-5; v_call: TRBV2; cdr3_nt: TGTGCCAGCAGTAAAAGACAGGGAATGATTAATAGCAATCAGCCCCAGCATTTT; cdr3_aa: CASSKRQGMINSNQPQHF
clone_size: NA; d_call: NA; j_call: TRBJ2-2; v_call: TRBV5-1; cdr3_nt: TGCGCCAGCACCGCAGGGTCGTACACCGGGGAGCTGTTTTTT; cdr3_aa: CASTAGSYTGELFF
clone_size: NA; d_call: NA; j_call: TRBJ2-7; v_call: TRBV27; cdr3_nt: TGTGCCAGCAGGTACCGGGGGTCCAGGGGCTACGAGCAGTACTTC; cdr3_aa: CASRYRGSRGYEQYF
clone_size: NA; d_call: TRBD2; j_call: TRBJ2-2; v_call: TRBV14; cdr3_nt: TGTGCCAGCAGCCAAGAGGCGGGGGTACGGACCGGGGAGCTGTTTTTT; cdr3_aa: CASSQEAGVRTGELFF
clone_size: NA; d_call: TRBD1; j_call: TRBJ1-1; v_call: TRBV5-1; cdr3_nt: TGCGCCAGCAGCTACCGGACAGGTTCAAGGTTCGCTGAAGCTTTCTTT; cdr3_aa: CASSYRTGSRFAEAFF
clone_size: once; d_call: TRBD2; j_call: TRBJ2-2; v_call: TRBV29-1; cdr3_nt: TGCAGCGTGCGGACTAGCGGGATATCTTACACCGGGGAGCTGTTTTTT; cdr3_aa: CSVRTSGISYTGELFF
clone_size: NA; d_call: TRBD1; j_call: TRBJ2-7; v_call: TRBV6-5; cdr3_nt: TGTGCCAGCGGTCAGGGGGAGAACTACGAGCAGTACTTC; cdr3_aa: CASGQGENYEQYF
clone_size: NA; d_call: NA; j_call: TRBJ2-2; v_call: TRBV6-5; cdr3_nt: TGTGCCAGCAGTTACGGGGGCCGGGCCGGGGAGCTGTTTTTT; cdr3_aa: CASSYGGRAGELFF
clone_size: NA; d_call: TRBD2; j_call: TRBJ2-5; v_call: TRBV6-1; cdr3_nt: TGTGCCAGCACGGGGACTAGCGGGAGGCTAGAGACCCAGTACTTC; cdr3_aa: CASTGTSGRLETQYF
clone_size: NA; d_call: TRBD1; j_call: TRBJ1-1; v_call: TRBV4-2; cdr3_nt: TGTGCCAGCAGCTCTCCAGGGGGCGCGGGAGCTTTCTTT; cdr3_aa: CASSSPGGAGAFF
clone_size: NA; d_call: NA; j_call: TRBJ2-5; v_call: TRBV6-1; cdr3_nt: TGTGCCAGCGGCATCGGTGGAGAGACCCAGTACTTC; cdr3_aa: CASGIGGETQYF